These T cell receptor beta chains were read from a single sample in a study of control samples from healthy donors and cancer patients. Only in-frame clones appear in the TCRdb table, and some are missing; sequencing was by immunoSEQ multiplex PCR. The profile shows approximately 160,000 clones, more than 85% of them singletons. The sample comprised blood. The receptors shown here come from a woman aged 40 to 55 in good health. The CDR3 runs from the conserved cysteine through the conserved F or W. A D gene is named only where the DNA matches it firmly. Expanded clones are given a class, and other clones once, few, many or no size at all.

>TRBV11-2|.|TRBJ2-7|.
CASTPGQGSFHEQYF
TGTGCCAGCACCCCAGGGCAGGGGAGTTTCCACGAGCAGTACTTC
>TRBV2|.|TRBJ2-2|.
CASSVQGNAGELFF
TGTGCCAGCAGTGTCCAGGGGAACGCCGGGGAGCTGTTTTTT
>TRBV3-1/TRBV3-2|TRBD2|TRBJ2-2|.
CASSPGGLVSTGELFF
TGTGCCAGCAGCCCCGGGGGACTAGTTAGTACCGGGGAGCTGTTTTTT
>TRBV13|.|TRBJ2-1|.
CASSLGEAEEQFF
TGTGCCAGCAGCTTAGGAGAGGCCGAGGAGCAGTTCTTC
>TRBV6-5|.|TRBJ1-1|.
CASSYSSGQWFTEAFF
TGTGCCAGCAGTTACTCCTCCGGACAGTGGTTCACTGAAGCTTTCTTT
>TRBV6-5|.|TRBJ2-5|.
CASSQGWETQYF
TGTGCCAGCAGTCAGGGATGGGAGACCCAGTACTTC
>TRBV9|.|TRBJ1-4|.
CASSPIVGYGEKLFF
TGTGCCAGCAGCCCTATTGTGGGTTACGGTGAAAAACTGTTTTTT
>TRBV12-3/TRBV12-4|.|TRBJ1-1|.
CASSFVEEAFF
TGTGCCAGCAGTTTTGTGGAAGAAGCTTTCTTT
>TRBV4-1|TRBD1|TRBJ1-1|.
CASSQDTGGQNTEAFF
TGCGCCAGCAGCCAAGACACAGGGGGACAGAACACTGAAGCTTTCTTT
>TRBV6-5|.|TRBJ2-3|.
CASSHDFFTDTQYF
TGTGCCAGCAGTCACGACTTCTTCACAGATACGCAGTATTTT
>TRBV4-1|TRBD1|TRBJ1-2|.
CASSVKGVQGGFRGYTF
TGCGCCAGCAGCGTAAAAGGAGTACAGGGGGGTTTCCGGGGCTACACCTTC
>TRBV5-5|TRBD1|TRBJ1-1|.
CASSLGTGSRTEAFF
TGTGCCAGCAGCCTAGGGACAGGGTCAAGGACTGAAGCTTTCTTT
>TRBV7-2|.|TRBJ2-7|.
CASSSGPTPYEQYF
TGTGCCAGCAGCTCCGGGCCGACACCCTACGAGCAGTACTTC
>TRBV6-1|.|TRBJ1-2|.
CARSERGDGGAGYGYTF
TGTGCCCGCAGTGAACGGGGGGATGGGGGGGCGGGCTATGGCTACACCTTC
>TRBV7-2|.|TRBJ1-3|.
CASSSWVASSGNTIYF
TGTGCCAGCAGCTCCTGGGTGGCGAGCTCTGGAAACACCATATATTTT
>TRBV19|.|TRBJ1-3|.
CASNRGNTIYF
TGTGCCAGTAATCGGGGAAACACCATATATTTT
>TRBV27|.|TRBJ1-3|once
CASSRAHSGNTIYF
TGTGCCAGCAGCCGGGCCCATTCTGGAAACACCATATATTTT
>TRBV5-1|TRBD2|TRBJ2-5|.
CASKTSGQDDQYF
TGCGCCAGCAAGACTAGCGGACAGGATGACCAGTACTTC
>TRBV4-1|.|TRBJ1-1|once
CASSQGTGTVNTEAFF
TGCGCCAGCAGCCAAGGGACCGGGACGGTGAACACTGAAGCTTTCTTT
>TRBV5-6|.|TRBJ1-3|.
CASSLGSGVGNTIYF
TGTGCCAGCAGCTTGGGATCAGGGGTTGGAAACACCATATATTTT
>TRBV18|TRBD1|TRBJ1-5|.
CASSPPTGVGQPQHF
TGTGCCAGCTCACCCCCGACAGGGGTGGGCCAGCCCCAGCATTTT
>TRBV19|.|TRBJ2-7|.
CASSIDSGDWGEQYF
TGTGCCAGTAGTATAGACTCGGGGGACTGGGGCGAGCAGTACTTC
>TRBV7-6|.|TRBJ1-1|.
CASRLGEFTEAFF
TGTGCCAGCAGATTAGGGGAGTTCACTGAAGCTTTCTTT
>TRBV7-9|TRBD2|TRBJ2-5|.
CASSFWGLQETQYF
TGTGCCAGCAGCTTTTGGGGACTACAAGAGACCCAGTACTTC
>TRBV5-4|.|TRBJ1-2|.
CASSLESASNYGYTF
TGTGCCAGCAGCTTGGAATCAGCTTCCAACTATGGCTACACCTTC
>TRBV5-1|.|TRBJ1-1|.
CASSPPGSFEAFF
TGCGCCAGCAGCCCACCAGGGAGCTTCGAAGCTTTCTTT